The source of this T cell receptor (beta chain) is a study of T-cell memory formation after mild COVID-19. This clonotype was observed a handful of times. Its matching antigen is unknown. The CDR3 length is 18 residues. Germline CDR1 and CDR2: MNHEY and SVGEGT. The ends lost 5 bases at V and 4 bases at J; junction bases unmatched: 11. TCRdb recomputed calls from the 5' RACE reads with MiXCR, one row per CDR3 protein. Of 250,000 to 300,000 distinct CDR3 sequences in the sample, around 15% are singletons; the top ten hold around a fifth. General study results and limits: Clones shrinking from day 15 to 85 showed even CD4/CD8 mixes; later expanders tilted CD4+. Among contracting clones, CD4+ were mainly CM/EM and CD8+ enriched in EMRA.

The sequence derives from a man aged 18 to 30 who had mild COVID-19 (a few samples of this study predate the infection). Cell type and time point are not known. Input material: PBMCs or a T cell subset sorted from them (not recorded which). V gene TRBV6-2 or TRBV6-3 combines with J gene TRBJ2-1, with 13 nucleotides matching TRBD2. CDR3 in DNA: TGTGCCAGCAGTCCAGGGACTAGCGGGACTCAAACTTACAATGAGCAGTTCTTC. This sequence encodes CASSPGTSGTQTYNEQFF.